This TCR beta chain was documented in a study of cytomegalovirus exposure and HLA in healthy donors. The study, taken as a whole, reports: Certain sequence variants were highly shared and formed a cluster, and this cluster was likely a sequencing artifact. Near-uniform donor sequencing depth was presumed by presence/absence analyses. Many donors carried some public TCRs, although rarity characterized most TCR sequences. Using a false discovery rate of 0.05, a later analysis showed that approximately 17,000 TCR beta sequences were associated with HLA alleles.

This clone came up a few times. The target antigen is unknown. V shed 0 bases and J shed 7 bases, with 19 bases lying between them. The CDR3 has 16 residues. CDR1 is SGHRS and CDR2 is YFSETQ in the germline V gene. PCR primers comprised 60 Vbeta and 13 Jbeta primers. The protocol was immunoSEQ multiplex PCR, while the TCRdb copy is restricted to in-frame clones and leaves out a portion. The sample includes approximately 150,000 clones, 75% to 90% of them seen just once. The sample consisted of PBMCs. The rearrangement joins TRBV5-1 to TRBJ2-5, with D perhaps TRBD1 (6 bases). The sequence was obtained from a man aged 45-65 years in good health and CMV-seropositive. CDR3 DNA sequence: TGCGCCAGCAGCTTGGAGGGTCCAGGTCCCAGGGGGACCCAGTACTTC. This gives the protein CASSLEGPGPRGTQYF.